This TCR beta chain was sequenced for a study of blood T cell repertoires in COVID-19. In germline, CDR1 is MNHEY, CDR2 SVGEGT. The CDR3 consists of 12 residues. V lost 5 bases to trimming and J lost 7 bases, with 9 bases between them. Assay used: immunoSEQ multiplex PCR; TCRdb lists only in-frame clones, some missing. The sample holds some 340,000 clones, roughly four fifths seen once. Everyone who took part was about 18 to 90 years old, and they came from about two dozen US areas. The study assigned cohorts using participant-reported clinical history. What the recovered Cohort 3 donors had was two negative PCRs, clearance, or symptom resolution.

The chain couples TRBV6-2 or TRBV6-3 to TRBJ2-1; the D gene is possibly TRBD2 (6 bases). Sequencing used PBMCs or T cells enriched from blood (not recorded which). This receptor was obtained from a woman aged 45-65 years who had recovered from COVID-19. The CDR3 DNA reads as TGTGCCAGCAGTCTCCGGGGGAATGAGCAGTTCTTC. Its translation: CASSLRGNEQFF.